The 14 T cell receptor beta chains below come from one sample, sequenced in a study of T cell responses to AZD1222 COVID-19 vaccine. Sequenced by immunoSEQ multiplex PCR; TCRdb stores in-frame clones only, minus some. The table records 120,000 or so clones, over 80% of them present only once. This specimen consisted of peripheral blood, obtained on day 0 of AZD1222 vaccination. Every receptor here comes from an adult in good health.

This clone came up a few times. The chain couples TRBV20-1 to TRBJ2-2; D is ambiguous. The germline V and J ends were trimmed by 5 bases and 7 bases, with 8 bases remaining between them. The CDR3 sequence is 11 residues long. The germline CDR1 and CDR2 sequences are DFQATT and SNEGSKA (reference sequence). Here the CDR3 reads CSAAWRGELFF. In DNA form, the CDR3 reads TGCAGTGCTGCCTGGCGCGGGGAGCTGTTTTTT.

The chain couples TRBV5-4 to TRBJ1-5, with 8 bases fitting TRBD1. Germline lookup yields CDR1 SGHNT and CDR2 YYREEE (reference sequence). The ends lost 5 bases at V and 9 bases at J; junction bases unmatched: 25. The CDR3 is 19 amino acids. The CDR3 region is CASRAPNGTGLDCMMPQHF. The CDR3 DNA sequence: TGTGCCAGCAGGGCCCCCAACGGGACAGGCCTAGATTGTATGATGCCCCAGCATTTT.

The chain combines TRBV24-1 with TRBJ2-1; 7 positions match TRBD2. Germline CDR1 and CDR2: KGHDR and SFDVKD. Germline trimming cut 7 bases from V and 7 bases from J; bases unmatched to any gene: 12. The CDR3 has 15 amino acids. For the CDR3, the DNA is TGTGCCACCAGCGCGACCGGGAGCGGGACGAATGAGCAGTTCTTC. It encodes CATSATGSGTNEQFF.

CDR3 in amino acids: CSVLGRFRSYNEQFF. For the CDR3, the DNA is TGCAGCGTTCTGGGGCGTTTCCGGTCCTACAATGAGCAGTTCTTC. The chain recombines TRBV29-1 with TRBJ2-1, with D possibly TRBD1 on 5 matching bases. CDR1 and CDR2 (germline): SQVTM, ANQGSEA. V lost 5 bases to trimming and J lost 1 base, with 15 bases between them. The CDR3 sequence is 15 residues long.

This clone appeared a few times. The CDR3 sequence: CAWSRDRDHSPLHF. The CDR3 DNA sequence: TGTGCCTGGAGTCGGGACAGGGACCATTCACCCCTCCACTTT. This rearrangement joins TRBV30 to TRBJ1-6; 9 nucleotides match TRBD1. The CDR3 is 14 residues long. V gave up 2 bases and J gave up 8 bases; unmatched junction bases: 4. From germline, CDR1 is GTSNPN and CDR2 SVGIG (reference sequence).

The rearrangement uses TRBV3-1 (or the pseudogene TRBV3-2) and TRBJ1-1; unclear D gene. The CDR3 is 15 residues long. Trimming shortened V by 2 bases and J by 6 bases, and 16 bases separated the two germline ends. The germline gives CDR1 LGHDT, CDR2 YNNKEL (reference sequence). CDR3 coding DNA: TGTGCCAGCAGCCAACTTCCGGGATATAGCGCTGAAGCTTTCTTT. Protein sequence: CASSQLPGYSAEAFF.

This chain connects TRBV7-3 to TRBJ2-1; 8 bases match TRBD2. This CDR3 contains 16 residues. Trimming at V came to 3 bases and at J to 7 bases, leaving 11 bases not matched to a gene. Germline lookup yields CDR1 SGHTA and CDR2 FQGTGA. The CDR3 reads CASSLGAGVLSNEQFF. The CDR3 bases are TGTGCCAGCAGCTTGGGAGCGGGAGTCTTGTCGAATGAGCAGTTCTTC.

A remark on this clone: The limits of the CDR3 on the DNA are not certain, so only TCRdb's listed CDR3 is given. The V and J genes are TRBV6-5 and TRBJ2-1; whether TRBD2, the table's D call, matches the DNA was not checked. Germline V lookup: CDR1 MNHEY, CDR2 SVGAGI. The length of the CDR3 is 12 amino acids, counting both ends. The chain's CDR3 is CASNVAGGIPFF.

This chain links TRBV5-4 with TRBJ1-6, with 9 bases fitting TRBD1. The V and J ends lost 3 bases and 8 bases, in that order; junction bases with no gene match: 9. Per germline, CDR1 SGHNT and CDR2 YYREEE (reference sequence). The CDR3 contains 16 residues. The CDR3 spells CASSSYRDREYSPLHF. CDR3 in DNA: TGTGCCAGCAGCTCATACCGGGACAGGGAGTATTCACCCCTCCACTTT.

The chain combines TRBV4-1 with TRBJ2-1; 9 positions agree with TRBD2. The CDR3 covers 15 residues. The germline CDR1 and CDR2 sequences are MGHRA and YSYEKL. The junction had 11 bases not matched to a gene; V was cut back by 8 bases and J by 6 bases. The CDR3 sequence: CASGFIGGGGNEQFF. In DNA form, the CDR3 reads TGCGCCAGCGGATTCATTGGCGGGGGGGGCAATGAGCAGTTCTTC.

This chain connects TRBV30 to TRBJ1-1; TRBD1 aligns across 7 bases. J lost 0 bases, V lost 7 bases, and 5 bases had no gene match. The CDR3 runs 13 residues. Germline values: CDR1 GTSNPN, CDR2 SVGIG (reference sequence). As DNA, the CDR3 is TGTGCCTTCACCGGGACAGTGAACACTGAAGCTTTCTTT. Amino acids: CAFTGTVNTEAFF.

Here the CDR3 DNA reads TGTGCCAGCAGCCCCAGCCGGACAGCTTTCACCTTC. Translated, it gives CASSPSRTAFTF. The chain joins TRBV5-6 to TRBJ1-2; TRBD1 might be the D (6 bases). The CDR3 totals 12 residues. With 4 bases removed from V and 13 bases from J, the gap between germline ends came to 17 bases. CDR1 SGHDT and CDR2 YYEEEE come from the germline V gene.

The chain is built from TRBV9 and TRBJ2-2; D ambiguous. Germline V gene data show CDR1 as SGDLS and CDR2 as YYNGEE. The germline V and J ends were trimmed by 0 bases and 7 bases, with 7 bases remaining between them. The CDR3 spans 13 residues. The CDR3 region has the DNA TGTGCCAGCAGCGTAGAGGCTCACGGGGAGCTGTTTTTT. This codes for CASSVEAHGELFF.

With regard to this clone: This sample also contains other DNA sequences that code for the same CDR3. This chain connects TRBV6-5 to TRBJ1-3, with D perhaps TRBD1 (6 bases). The CDR3 has 14 residues. The V end was cut by 6 bases, the J end by 1 base, with 10 bases between. From germline, CDR1 is MNHEY and CDR2 SVGAGI. The CDR3 nucleotides read TGTGCCAGCAGCCGAACAGGGTCTGGAAACACCATATATTTT. Its translation: CASSRTGSGNTIYF.